A selection of T cell receptor beta chains follows, all from one sample in a study of glioma-infiltrating T cells after dendritic cell vaccination. Data came from immunoSEQ multiplex PCR; TCRdb stores just in-frame clones and leaves some out. Of some 73,000 clones in the sample, about four fifths were seen once. The sample consisted of blood, taken before dendritic cell vaccination. These receptors were obtained from a human donor with glioblastoma. Each CDR3 is given with its conserved first and last residue.

v_gene	j_gene	CDR3aa
TRBV6-6	TRBJ2-1	CASSSDWDEQFF
TRBV30	TRBJ2-3	CAWRRTSTDTQYF
TRBV12-5	TRBJ2-3	CASGPSTGFTDTQYF
TRBV5-1	TRBJ2-7	CASSFRSGEQYF
TRBV6-5	TRBJ1-3	CASSAQEKSGNTIYF
TRBV11-2	TRBJ2-2	CASSFRTGGNTGELFF
TRBV7-8	TRBJ1-2	CASSSQPTGDGGYTF
TRBV6-5	TRBJ1-2	CASSYSYRALNYGYTF
TRBV11-3	TRBJ2-1	CASSQVAGSYNEQFF
TRBV6-1	TRBJ2-3	CASSRGITDTQYF
TRBV7-9	TRBJ1-1	CASSFGGSTEAFF
TRBV6-5	TRBJ1-5	CASSSRQGSNQPQHF
TRBV7-2	TRBJ1-2	CASSSRLNYGYTF
TRBV13	TRBJ2-1	CASTVAPGRQFF
TRBV5-1	TRBJ1-2	CASSLDAGGGHYGYTF
TRBV5-4	TRBJ2-7	CASSIAGLVYEQYF
TRBV7-3	TRBJ1-2	CASSQGWNYGYTF
TRBV4-1	TRBJ1-2	CASSRQRTGTRGYTF
TRBV12-5	TRBJ1-2	CASGLVEGSGYTF
TRBV19	TRBJ1-2	CASSIGGTGNYGYTF
TRBV19	TRBJ2-1	CASTLRGGSYNEQFF
TRBV19	TRBJ1-1	CASSIDRQNPSTYNTEAFF
TRBV11-1	TRBJ2-5	CASSFSAGEETQYF
TRBV11-2	TRBJ1-2	CASSPAVDTSWGYGYTF
TRBV5-1	TRBJ1-6	CASSRKDRGQSPLHF
TRBV7-9	TRBJ2-7	CASSSNHRDEQYF